One and the same sample provided the 6 T cell receptor beta chains below, sequenced in a study of control samples from healthy donors and cancer patients. The assay was immunoSEQ multiplex PCR, and TCRdb's table has in-frame clones only and misses some. The sample contains approximately 160,000 clones, about nine tenths of which appear only once. Sequencing input: blood. These receptors were taken from a woman between 40 and 55 years old in good health.

The rearrangement joins TRBV4-1 to TRBJ1-1; possible D gene TRBD1, 5 bases. V was shortened by 6 bases and J by 1 base, with 12 bases between the two germline ends. The CDR3 loop spans 14 amino acids. The germline CDR1 and CDR2 sequences are MGHRA and YSYEKL. The CDR3 region is CASSDRQQNTEAFF. The CDR3 region has the DNA TGCGCCAGCAGTGACCGACAGCAGAACACTGAAGCTTTCTTT.

This clone has just a few counts. The rearrangement uses TRBV4-1 and TRBJ1-5; tentative D call: TRBD1 (5 bases). There are 13 residues in the CDR3. In germline, CDR1 is MGHRA, CDR2 YSYEKL. V lost 1 base and J 11 bases, leaving 12 bases between the germline ends. CDR3 coding DNA: TGCGCCAGCAGCCAAGGAGGCTTAGGGGCCCAGCATTTT. Protein product: CASSQGGLGAQHF.

In this sample, this clone turned up once. The chain uses TRBV4-2 and TRBJ1-5; D not certain. The V end was cut by 0 bases, the J end by 3 bases, with 3 bases between. The CDR3 spans 13 residues. Germline lookup yields CDR1 LGHNA and CDR2 YNFKEQ. The DNA for the CDR3 is TGTGCCAGCAGCCAAGACCCCAATCAGCCCCAGCATTTT. Its protein product is CASSQDPNQPQHF.

The gene calls are TRBV28 and TRBJ1-5; D unresolved. The germline gives CDR1 MDHEN, CDR2 SYDVKM. V was shortened by 4 bases and J by 7 bases, with 5 bases between the two germline ends. The CDR3 spans 11 residues. This CDR3 is CASSSRQPQHF. The CDR3 DNA reads TGTGCCAGCAGTTCGCGGCAGCCCCAGCATTTT.

The rearrangement joins TRBV19 to TRBJ1-5; D is undetermined. Germline V gives CDR1 LNHDA, CDR2 SQIVND (reference sequence). This CDR3 spans 14 amino acids. The V end lost 6 bases, the J end lost 3 bases, and 12 bases lay between the germline ends. The CDR3 sequence: CASRDGWINQPQHF. The CDR3 DNA follows: TGTGCCAGTAGGGACGGGTGGATCAATCAGCCCCAGCATTTT.

This sequence joins TRBV27 and TRBJ2-3; the D gene is possibly TRBD1 (6 bases). V was pared by 4 bases and J by 3 bases, with 14 bases between. The CDR3 consists of 15 residues. Germline V CDR1 and CDR2: MNHEY, SMNVEV (reference sequence). DNA of the CDR3: TGTGCCAGCAGTTCCTATATGGACAGTACAGATACGCAGTATTTT. This encodes CASSSYMDSTDTQYF.